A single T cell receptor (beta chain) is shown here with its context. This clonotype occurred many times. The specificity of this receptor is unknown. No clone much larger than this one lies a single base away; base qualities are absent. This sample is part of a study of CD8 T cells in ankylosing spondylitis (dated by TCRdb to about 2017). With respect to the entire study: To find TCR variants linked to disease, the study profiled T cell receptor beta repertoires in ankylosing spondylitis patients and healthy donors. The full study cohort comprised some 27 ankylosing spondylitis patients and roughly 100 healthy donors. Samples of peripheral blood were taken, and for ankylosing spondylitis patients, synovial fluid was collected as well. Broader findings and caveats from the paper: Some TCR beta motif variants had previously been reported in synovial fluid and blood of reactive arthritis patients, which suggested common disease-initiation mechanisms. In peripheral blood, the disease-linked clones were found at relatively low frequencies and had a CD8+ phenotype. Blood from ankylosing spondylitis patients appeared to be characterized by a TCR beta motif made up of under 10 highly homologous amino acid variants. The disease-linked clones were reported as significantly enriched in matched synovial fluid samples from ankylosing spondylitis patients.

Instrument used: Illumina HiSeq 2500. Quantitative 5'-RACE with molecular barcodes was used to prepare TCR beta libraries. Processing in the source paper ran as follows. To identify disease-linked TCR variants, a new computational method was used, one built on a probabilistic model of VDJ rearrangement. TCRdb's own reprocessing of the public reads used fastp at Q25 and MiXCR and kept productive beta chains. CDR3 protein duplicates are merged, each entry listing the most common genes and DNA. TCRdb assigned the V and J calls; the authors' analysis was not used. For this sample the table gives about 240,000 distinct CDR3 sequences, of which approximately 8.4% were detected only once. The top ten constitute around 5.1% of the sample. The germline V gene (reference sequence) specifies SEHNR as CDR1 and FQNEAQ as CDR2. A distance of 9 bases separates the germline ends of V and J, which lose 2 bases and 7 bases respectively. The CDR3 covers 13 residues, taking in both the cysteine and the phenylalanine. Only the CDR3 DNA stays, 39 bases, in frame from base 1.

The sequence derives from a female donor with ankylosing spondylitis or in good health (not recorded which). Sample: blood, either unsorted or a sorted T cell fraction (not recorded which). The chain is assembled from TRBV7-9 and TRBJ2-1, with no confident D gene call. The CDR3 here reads CASSLRPENEQFF. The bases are TGTGCCAGCAGCTTAAGGCCGGAGAATGAGCAGTTCTTC.